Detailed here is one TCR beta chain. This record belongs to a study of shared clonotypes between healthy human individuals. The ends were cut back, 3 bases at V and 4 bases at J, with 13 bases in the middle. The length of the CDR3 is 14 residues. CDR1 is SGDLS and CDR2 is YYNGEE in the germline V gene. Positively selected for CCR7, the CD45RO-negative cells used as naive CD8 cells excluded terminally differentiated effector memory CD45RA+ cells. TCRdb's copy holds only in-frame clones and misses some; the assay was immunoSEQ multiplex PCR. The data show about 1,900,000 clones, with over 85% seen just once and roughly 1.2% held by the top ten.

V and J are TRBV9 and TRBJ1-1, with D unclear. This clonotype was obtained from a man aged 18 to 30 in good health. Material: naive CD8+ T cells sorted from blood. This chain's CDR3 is CASSGVGGFTEAFF. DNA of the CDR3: TGTGCCAGCAGCGGGGTTGGAGGCTTCACTGAAGCTTTCTTT.